This T cell receptor beta chain was sequenced for a study of blood T cells in healthy people across ages. Study-wide results and limits: Donors of long life had a larger count of naive CD4+ cells and greater diversity than aged donors. Unsorted PBMC material precluded a definitive naive versus antigen-experienced comparison.

Primers used in a second PCR of about 6 to 11 cycles were a sample-barcoded 5' primer and a J-beta primer mix. Each cDNA molecule was tagged by a template-switch adaptor with 12 random nucleotides. TCRdb reprocessed the 5' RACE reads via MiXCR and lists one record per CDR3 protein. Here the sample spans 1.8 million or so distinct CDR3 sequences, about two fifths being singletons. Notes on this clonotype: Its antigen is not known.

The receptor's source is a human donor in good health. Sequences were obtained from blood.

CDR3 sequence (DNA): TGTGCCAGCAGCCAAGATCTTGAGATCTATGGCTACACCTTC. It translates to CASSQDLEIYGYTF. The chain recombines TRBV4-2 with TRBJ1-2; D is ambiguous. Per germline, CDR1 LGHNA and CDR2 YNFKEQ. CDR3 length: 14 amino acids. The V gene lost 0 bases and the J gene lost 4 bases, with 9 bases spanning the gap.